The clone carrying this TCR beta chain was seen at least ten times. TCR beta CDR3 amplification used RNA transcripts. RT-PCR was first run with HTBI primers, then multiplex PCR in a second round. Each CDR3 protein is one row after TCRdb ran MiXCR on the multiplex PCR reads. The sample comprises approximately 410,000 distinct CDR3 sequences, roughly 15% of which are singletons, and 7% rests with the top ten. This sample is drawn from a study of Graves' ophthalmopathy and Graves' hyperthyroidism. The specimen was peripheral blood. This TCR came from a woman between 18 and 29 years old with stable Graves' hyperthyroidism.

CDR3 nucleotide sequence: TGTGCCATCAGCGGGACAGGGGGCGGAGAGACCCAGTACTTC. Amino acids: CAISGTGGGETQYF. The chain employs TRBV10-3 and TRBJ2-5; 12 positions match TRBD1. The CDR3 runs to 14 residues. Per germline, CDR1 ENHRY and CDR2 SYGVKD. The J segment lost 4 bases and the V segment lost 6 bases, leaving 3 bases of the junction unmatched.